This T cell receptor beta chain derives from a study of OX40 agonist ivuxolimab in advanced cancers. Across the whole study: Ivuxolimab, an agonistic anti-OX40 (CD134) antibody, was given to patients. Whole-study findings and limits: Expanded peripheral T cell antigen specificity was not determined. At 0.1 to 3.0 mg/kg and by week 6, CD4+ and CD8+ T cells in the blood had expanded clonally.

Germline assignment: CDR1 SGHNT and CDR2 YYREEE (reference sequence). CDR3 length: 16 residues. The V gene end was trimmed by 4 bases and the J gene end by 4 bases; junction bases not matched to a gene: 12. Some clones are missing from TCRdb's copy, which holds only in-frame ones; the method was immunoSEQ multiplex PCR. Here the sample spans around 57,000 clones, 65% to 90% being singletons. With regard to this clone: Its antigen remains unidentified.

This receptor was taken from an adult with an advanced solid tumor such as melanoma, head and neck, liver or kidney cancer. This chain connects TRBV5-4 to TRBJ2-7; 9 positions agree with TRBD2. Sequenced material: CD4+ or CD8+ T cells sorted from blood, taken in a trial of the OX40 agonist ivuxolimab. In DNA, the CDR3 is TGTGCCAGCAGCCATCAATTGGGACTAGCTAGATACGAGCAGTACTTC. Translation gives CASSHQLGLARYEQYF.